This T cell receptor beta chain was recorded in a study of PD-1 blockade in classical Hodgkin lymphoma. Overall study results and limits: By C4D1 there was a significant rise in CD4+ TCR diversity but not in CD8+ TCR diversity. Nivolumab initiated under 1 year post-ASCT led to patient exclusion. Complete responders' baseline diversity resembled that of newly diagnosed patients. Reports indicated that newly diagnosed patients had lower baseline TCR diversity than healthy donors did.

All trial patients relapsed after autologous stem cell transplantation. Here immunoSEQ multiplex PCR was the method, and the copy in TCRdb shows in-frame clones only, minus some. The sample contains about 62,000 clones, roughly 88% of which appear only once. Notes on this clone: No antigen is known for it.

V lost 3 bases and J 7 bases, leaving 13 bases between the germline ends. The CDR3 is 14 residues long. The germline gives CDR1 GTSNPN, CDR2 SVGIG (reference sequence). Sequenced material: peripheral blood mononuclear cells (PBMCs), taken at baseline. The TCR was taken from a human donor with classical Hodgkin lymphoma. The chain carries TRBV30 and TRBJ1-6; D is unclear. CDR3 region: CAWRARGRNSPLHF. For the CDR3, the DNA is TGTGCCTGGAGAGCCAGAGGACGGAATTCACCCCTCCACTTT.